The T cell receptor beta chain described here comes from a study of blood T cell repertoires in COVID-19. Across the study: The United States, Italy and Spain were the sources of the acute and convalescent COVID-19 samples. The cDNA or gDNA used as material had been derived from T cells, B-cell-depleted T cells, or PBMCs.

The junction had 10 bases not matched to a gene; V was cut back by 4 bases and J by 8 bases. The CDR3 extends over 16 amino acids. Per germline, CDR1 LNHDA and CDR2 SQIVND (reference sequence). Authors' analysis steps: Reference gene primer amplification gave nucleated cell count estimates. This table comes from immunoSEQ multiplex PCR, and its TCRdb copy is limited to in-frame clones, with some not included. Clone size and V and J calls were adopted from that table, with D and trimming inferred from the DNA. Here the sample spans about 99,000 clones, about four fifths being singletons. The sequence was obtained from a man between 65 and 85 years old with active or convalescent COVID-19. J is TRBJ2-1 and V is TRBV19, with 11 positions matching TRBD2. The sample was peripheral blood. Written as DNA, the CDR3 is TGTGCCAGTAGTAAGATTAGCGGGGGGGCCTTGGATGAGCAGTTCTTC. Translated, it gives CASSKISGGALDEQFF.